Listed below are T cell receptor beta chains from one sample, sequenced in a study of cytomegalovirus exposure and HLA in healthy donors. Libraries were prepared by immunoSEQ multiplex PCR; TCRdb keeps only in-frame clonotypes and omits some of them. The sample table sets out 200,000 to 250,000 clones. The sample was PBMCs. All receptors derive from a woman in her 30s in good health and CMV-seropositive. Each CDR3 is given with its conserved first and last residue. A D gene is named only where the DNA matches it firmly.

TRBD2	TRBV13	TRBJ2-7	16	CASSLGLIAGAYEQYF	TGTGCCAGCAGCTTAGGTCTTATAGCGGGCGCCTACGAGCAGTACTTC
-	TRBV5-1	TRBJ2-7	13	CASSLGQSYEQYF	TGCGCCAGCAGCTTGGGACAGTCCTACGAGCAGTACTTC
-	TRBV9	TRBJ1-2	13	CASSVVDEVGYTF	TGTGCCAGCAGCGTAGTTGATGAGGTCGGCTACACCTTC
-	TRBV7-2	TRBJ1-1	12	CASSEDREEAFF	TGTGCCAGCAGCGAAGACCGGGAGGAAGCTTTCTTT
TRBD2	TRBV5-6	TRBJ2-7	13	CASSVETSSEQYF	TGTGCCAGCAGCGTTGAGACTAGCTCCGAGCAGTACTTC
TRBD1	TRBV6-1	TRBJ1-2	15	CASSEVDRGGYGYTF	TGTGCCAGCAGTGAAGTTGACAGGGGGGGCTATGGCTACACCTTC
-	TRBV11-3	TRBJ2-3	12	CASSSDRDTQYF	TGTGCCAGCAGCTCCGACAGAGATACGCAGTATTTT
-	TRBV6-5	TRBJ1-2	12	CASSRGFYGYTF	TGTGCCAGCAGTCGGGGGTTCTATGGCTACACCTTC
TRBD1	TRBV5-1	TRBJ2-4	16	CASSPEKDRAWNIQYF	TGCGCCAGCAGCCCTGAAAAAGACAGGGCTTGGAACATTCAGTACTTC
-	TRBV30	TRBJ1-5	14	CAWSVRQGNQPQHF	TGTGCCTGGAGTGTACGGCAGGGGAATCAGCCCCAGCATTTT
TRBD2	TRBV19	TRBJ2-5	20	CASSIGLAGVRLLAEETQYF	TGTGCCAGTAGTATTGGACTAGCGGGAGTTCGTCTGCTTGCGGAGGAGACCCAGTACTTC
TRBD2	TRBV10-2	TRBJ2-3	15	CASSDSGSLTDTQYF	TGCGCCAGCAGTGATAGCGGGAGTCTCACAGATACGCAGTATTTT
TRBD2	TRBV14	TRBJ2-5	16	CASSQAWAGAVETQYF	TGTGCCAGCAGCCAAGCGTGGGCGGGAGCTGTAGAGACCCAGTACTTC
TRBD1	TRBV11-2	TRBJ1-4	16	CASSSRPGQINEKLFF	TGTGCCAGCAGCTCTCGACCGGGACAGATTAATGAAAAACTGTTTTTT
-	TRBV6-5	TRBJ1-3	14	CASRRGAMGNTIYF	TGTGCCAGCCGCCGGGGAGCGATGGGAAACACCATATATTTT
TRBD2	TRBV4-3	TRBJ2-4	16	CASSQDAGAGKNIQYF	TGCGCCAGCAGCCAAGACGCCGGAGCGGGGAAAAACATTCAGTACTTC
TRBD1	TRBV25-1	TRBJ2-2	15	CATPADREDTGELFF	TGTGCCACCCCCGCGGACAGGGAGGACACCGGGGAGCTGTTTTTT
-	TRBV7-8	TRBJ2-4	15	CASQPRGWSKNIQYF	TGTGCCAGCCAGCCACGGGGGTGGTCCAAAAACATTCAGTACTTC
-	TRBV5-6	TRBJ1-3	16	CASSALQGGSGNTIYF	TGTGCCAGCAGCGCACTACAGGGTGGCTCTGGAAACACCATATATTTT
-	TRBV15	TRBJ2-7	15	CATSRDRTLSYEQYF	TGTGCCACCAGCAGAGATAGGACACTCTCCTACGAGCAGTACTTC
TRBD2	TRBV11-3	TRBJ2-3	15	CASSLGGGSTDTQYF	TGTGCCAGCAGCTTGGGCGGGGGGAGCACAGATACGCAGTATTTT
-	TRBV18	TRBJ1-5	15	CASSPSYRGNQPQHF	TGTGCCAGCTCACCCAGTTACAGGGGCAATCAGCCCCAGCATTTT
-	TRBV19	TRBJ2-1	16	CASSIEGWGRLNEQFF	TGTGCCAGTAGTATAGAGGGGTGGGGCAGACTCAATGAGCAGTTCTTC
-	TRBV7-5	TRBJ2-1	16	CVRSLNSGGASNEQFF	TGTGTCAGAAGCTTAAATAGCGGGGGGGCATCCAATGAGCAGTTCTTC
-	TRBV6-9	TRBJ1-3	16	CASSLKQAGRGNTIYF	TGTGCCAGCAGCCTAAAGCAGGCTGGCCGAGGAAACACCATATATTTT
TRBD1	TRBV19	TRBJ1-5	15	CASSGRDRRNQPQHF	TGTGCCAGTAGTGGCCGGGACAGGCGCAATCAGCCCCAGCATTTT
TRBD1	TRBV6-5	TRBJ2-7	15	CASSRTTGGRREQYF	TGTGCCAGCAGTCGAACGACAGGGGGACGCCGGGAGCAGTACTTC
-	TRBV5-1	TRBJ2-1	13	CASSLGGQGEQFF	TGCGCCAGCAGCTTGGGTGGCCAGGGCGAGCAGTTCTTC
-	TRBV11-2	TRBJ2-1	17	CASSAKWGRARYNEQFF	TGTGCCAGCAGCGCGAAGTGGGGCAGGGCGAGGTACAATGAGCAGTTCTTC
-	TRBV28	TRBJ1-2	14	CASRSQGTNYGYTF	TGTGCCAGCAGGTCGCAGGGAACTAACTATGGCTACACCTTC
TRBD2	TRBV27	TRBJ2-3	18	CASSAALLTPGGTDTQYF	TGTGCCAGCAGTGCCGCCCTCCTGACTCCCGGGGGGACAGATACGCAGTATTTT
-	TRBV21-1	TRBJ1-5	15	CASSILGGRDQPQHF	TGTGCCAGCAGTATACTCGGGGGGCGGGATCAGCCCCAGCATTTT
-	TRBV25-1	TRBJ2-4	13	CASRFAGANIQYF	TGTGCCAGCAGGTTCGCGGGGGCGAACATTCAGTACTTC
-	TRBV7-8	TRBJ1-6	17	CASSPLGTGPKLSPLHF	TGTGCCAGCAGCCCTCTAGGTACAGGCCCCAAGCTTTCACCCCTCCACTTT
TRBD2	TRBV18	TRBJ2-1	16	CASSPPQAGVSNEQFF	TGTGCCAGCTCACCACCGCAAGCGGGAGTGAGCAATGAGCAGTTCTTC
TRBD1	TRBV2	TRBJ1-5	13	CATKDRFNQPQHF	TGTGCCACCAAGGACAGGTTCAATCAGCCCCAGCATTTT
-	TRBV19	TRBJ1-5	15	CASIPPGRPNQPQHF	TGTGCCAGTATCCCCCCAGGGAGGCCCAATCAGCCCCAGCATTTT
TRBD1	TRBV10-3	TRBJ1-5	15	CAISDGQGGNQPQHF	TGTGCCATCAGTGATGGACAGGGTGGCAATCAGCCCCAGCATTTT
TRBD2	TRBV11-3	TRBJ2-3	16	CASSSEIAGGHKEQYF	TGTGCCAGCAGCTCAGAAATAGCGGGGGGGCACAAGGAGCAGTATTTT
-	TRBV5-1	TRBJ2-6	14	CASSLRSGANVLTF	TGCGCCAGCAGCTTGCGCTCTGGGGCCAACGTCCTGACTTTC
TRBD2	TRBV6-4	TRBJ2-3	15	CASSDTGGPVDTQYF	TGTGCCAGCAGTGACACGGGAGGGCCTGTCGATACGCAGTATTTT
TRBD2	TRBV18	TRBJ2-1	15	CASSPLAGAPGEQFF	TGTGCCAGCTCACCTCTAGCGGGAGCCCCGGGGGAGCAGTTCTTC
-	TRBV29-1	TRBJ2-7	13	CSVGDSSFYEQYF	TGCAGCGTAGGTGATTCTAGTTTCTACGAGCAGTACTTC
-	TRBV10-1	TRBJ2-5	12	CASSGGVETQYF	TGCGCCAGCAGCGGAGGTGTAGAGACCCAGTACTTC
TRBD1	TRBV5-4	TRBJ1-2	17	CASSLGGQGATNYGYTF	TGTGCCAGCAGCTTGGGAGGGCAGGGGGCAACTAACTACGGCTATACCTTC
TRBD1	TRBV28	TRBJ2-5	15	CASSFLGTGEETQYF	TGTGCCAGCAGTTTTCTCGGGACAGGAGAAGAGACCCAGTACTTC
-	TRBV28	TRBJ2-7	15	CASSLAAAHSYEQYF	TGTGCCAGCAGTTTAGCGGCAGCTCACTCCTACGAGCAGTACTTC
-	TRBV29-1	TRBJ1-1	13	CSVAGRVSTEAFF	TGCAGCGTTGCGGGAAGGGTTAGCACTGAAGCTTTCTTT